The 23 T cell receptor beta chains below all came from one sample that was sequenced in a study of control samples from healthy donors and cancer patients. TCRdb keeps only in-frame clones here, not all; method: immunoSEQ multiplex PCR. The sample includes over 100,000 clones, approximately 90% of them seen just once. The sample taken for sequencing was blood. The receptors stem from a woman in her forties or fifties in good health.

CDR3 amino acids: CASTFYVHNTGELFF. The DNA of the CDR3 is TGTGCCAGCACCTTTTATGTCCATAACACCGGGGAGCTGTTTTTT. This sequence joins TRBV2 and TRBJ2-2; D gene ambiguous. CDR3 length: 15 amino acids. Germline CDR1 reads SNHLY; CDR2 reads FYNNEI. The V gene lost 7 bases and the J gene lost 2 bases, with 14 bases spanning the gap.

The rearrangement uses TRBV11-3 and TRBJ2-7; the D gene is possibly TRBD1 (6 bases). This CDR3 contains 12 residues. Trimming took 1 base from V and 5 from J, leaving 6 bases between them. Germline CDR1 is SGHNT and CDR2 is YENEEA. CDR3 loop: CASSLGTDEQYF. The CDR3 bases are TGTGCCAGCAGCTTAGGGACAGACGAGCAGTACTTC.

This sequence joins TRBV2 and TRBJ1-1, with D perhaps matching TRBD1 (6 bases). The germline CDR1 and CDR2 sequences are SNHLY and FYNNEI. The CDR3 has 13 residues. Trimming left V 8 bases short and J 6 bases short, with 16 bases between. CDR3 sequence (DNA): TGTGCCAGCCGCGACAGGACCGGGGCTGAAGCTTTCTTT. As protein: CASRDRTGAEAFF.

V is TRBV6-5 and J is TRBJ1-2; the match to TRBD1 covers 7 bases. The V segment lost 0 bases and the J segment 4 bases; nucleotides outside the gene matches: 2. CDR1 MNHEY and CDR2 SVGAGI come from the germline V gene. This CDR3 comprises 14 residues. In DNA, the CDR3 is TGTGCCAGCAGTTACTCGAAGGGGGCCTATGGCTACACCTTC. Residues: CASSYSKGAYGYTF.

V and J are TRBV30 and TRBJ1-4; tentative D call: TRBD1 (6 bases). Between the trimmed V and J ends, which lost 0 bases and 13 bases, there was a span of 12 bases. The V gene's germline CDR1 is GTSNPN and CDR2 SVGIG (reference sequence). This CDR3 region has 12 residues. CDR3 sequence: CAWSVRGQSLFF. The CDR3 DNA reads TGTGCCTGGAGTGTCAGGGGTCAGTCACTGTTTTTT.

The chain joins TRBV19 to TRBJ1-1, with 8 bases aligning to TRBD1. Looked up from germline, CDR1 is LNHDA and CDR2 is SQIVND (reference sequence). The CDR3 has 11 residues. V trimming: 9 bases; J trimming: 6 bases; junction bases outside the gene matches: 3. CDR3 bases: TGTGCCAGAGGACAGGGTCCTGAAGCTTTCTTT. It yields the protein CARGQGPEAFF.

The gene calls are TRBV15 and TRBJ1-5; D gene ambiguous. The CDR3 extends over 14 amino acids. Looked up from germline, CDR1 is LNHNV and CDR2 is YYDKDF (reference sequence). Trimming left V 0 bases short and J 3 bases short, with 6 bases between. The DNA of the CDR3 is TGTGCCACCAGCAGAGATCGGGTCAATCAGCCCCAGCATTTT. Translating gives CATSRDRVNQPQHF.

The gene calls are TRBV12-3 or TRBV12-4 and TRBJ1-5, with TRBD1 identical over 9 bases. The CDR3 has 13 amino acids. Germline trimming cut 6 bases from V and 7 bases from J; bases unmatched to any gene: 4. CDR3 coding DNA: TGTGCCAGCAGGGGACAGGGTAGACAGCCCCAGCATTTT. Protein: CASRGQGRQPQHF.

The chain employs TRBV13 and TRBJ1-1, with D unclear. The CDR3 consists of 15 residues. V was trimmed by 4 bases and J by 7 bases, leaving 19 bases between them. Germline CDR1 and CDR2: PRHDT and FYEKMQ (reference sequence). In DNA form, the CDR3 reads TGTGCCAGCAGCTACACCACGCCTAGAGAAAATGAAGCTTTCTTT. It encodes CASSYTTPRENEAFF.

The chain combines TRBV6-1 with TRBJ2-1; D unresolved. Germline loops: CDR1 MNHNS, CDR2 SASEGT. The V gene lost 0 bases and the J gene lost 0 bases, with 9 bases spanning the gap. The CDR3 is 16 amino acids. The CDR3 spells CASSEAIGSSYNEQFF. DNA for the CDR3: TGTGCCAGCAGTGAAGCCATTGGAAGCTCCTACAATGAGCAGTTCTTC.

The J gene is TRBJ1-2, the V gene TRBV7-2; D unclear. CDR1 and CDR2 from the germline V gene are SGHTA and FQGNSA. Trimming took off 5 bases at V and 4 bases at J, with 14 bases between the two ends. There are 14 residues in the CDR3. CDR3 sequence reads: CASSTSLSSYGYTF. For the CDR3, the DNA is TGTGCCAGCAGCACAAGCCTCTCCAGCTATGGCTACACCTTC.

The V call is TRBV5-1, the J call TRBJ1-4; tentatively, D is TRBD1 (5 bases). The CDR3 consists of 13 residues. CDR1 and CDR2 (germline): SGHRS, YFSETQ. Between the trimmed V and J ends, which lost 4 bases and 8 bases, there was a span of 12 bases. The CDR3 is CASSPGEGEKLFF. The CDR3 DNA sequence: TGCGCCAGCAGCCCGGGGGAAGGAGAAAAACTGTTTTTT.

The J gene is TRBJ1-1, the V gene TRBV18; D gene unclear. The CDR3 is 13 amino acids. CDR1 KGHSH and CDR2 LQKENI come from the germline V gene. Trimming pared 3 bases from V and 0 bases from J, leaving 5 bases between. The DNA for the CDR3 is TGTGCCAGCTCACCTAACATGAACACTGAAGCTTTCTTT. Its translation is CASSPNMNTEAFF. The entire variable domain, with the rest obtained from reference TRBV18 and TRBJ1-1, is as follows: NAGVMQNPRHLVRRRGQEARLRCSPMKGHSHVYWYRQLPEEGLKFMVYLQKENIIDESGMPKERFSAEFPKEGPSILRIQQVVRGDSAAYFCASSPNMNTEAFFGQGTRLTVV.

The chain uses TRBV5-6 and TRBJ1-2; TRBD1 might be the D (5 bases). Germline V gene data show CDR1 as SGHDT and CDR2 as YYEEEE. The V gene lost 0 bases and the J gene lost 2 bases, with 14 bases spanning the gap. This CDR3 comprises 16 residues. CDR3 residues: CASSLEEGRVNYGYTF. The CDR3 coding sequence is TGTGCCAGCAGCTTGGAAGAGGGGAGGGTGAACTATGGCTACACCTTC.

The chain has TRBV7-9 and TRBJ2-7; TRBD1 matches at 8 bases. The germline CDR1 and CDR2 sequences are SEHNR and FQNEAQ (reference sequence). V gave up 5 bases and J gave up 3 bases; unmatched junction bases: 6. This CDR3 comprises 14 residues. The CDR3 protein is CASSPIDRGYEQYF. In DNA form, the CDR3 reads TGTGCCAGCAGCCCAATCGACAGGGGCTACGAGCAGTACTTC.

The chain is built from TRBV27 and TRBJ2-1; 12 nucleotides line up with TRBD2. CDR3 length equals 19 residues. Trimming removed 5 bases from V and 6 bases from J; junction bases left unmatched: 17. Germline CDR1 reads MNHEY; CDR2 reads SMNVEV (reference sequence). The CDR3 reads CASSPTSGRLKTSINEQFF. The CDR3 DNA follows: TGTGCCAGCAGTCCAACTAGCGGGAGGCTTAAAACTTCTATCAATGAGCAGTTCTTC.

The genes are TRBV29-1 and TRBJ1-1, with D possibly matching TRBD1 (5 bases). The CDR3 covers 12 residues. Per germline, CDR1 SQVTM and CDR2 ANQGSEA. DNA of the CDR3: TGCAACGCTCGGGGGGGAACCACTGAAGCTTTCTTT. Protein product: CNARGGTTEAFF.

The V gene is TRBV12-3 or TRBV12-4, the J gene TRBJ1-2; D possibly corresponds to TRBD1 (5 bases). Trimming left V 1 base short and J 5 bases short, with 8 bases between. The CDR3 spans 13 residues. The CDR3 protein is CASSLGQLYGYTF. CDR3 DNA sequence: TGTGCCAGCAGTTTAGGACAGCTTTATGGCTACACCTTC.

The V gene is TRBV5-1, the J gene TRBJ1-1, with 7 bases identical to TRBD1. CDR3 length: 14 amino acids. Germline CDR1 is SGHRS and CDR2 is YFSETQ. J was trimmed by 1 base and V by 4 bases; bases with no gene match: 4. Here the CDR3 reads CASSGGQRNTEAFF. CDR3 nucleotide sequence: TGCGCCAGCAGCGGGGGACAGAGGAACACTGAAGCTTTCTTT.

The chain combines TRBV6-5 with TRBJ1-5; D unclear. The CDR3 is 14 residues long. V shed 4 bases and J shed 0 bases, with 7 bases lying between them. Germline CDR1 reads MNHEY; CDR2 reads SVGAGI. The CDR3 is CASSSDYSNQPQHF. The CDR3 DNA reads as TGTGCCAGCAGTTCAGACTATAGCAATCAGCCCCAGCATTTT.

The rearrangement uses TRBV7-9 and TRBJ2-1, with TRBD1 identical over 11 bases. The CDR3 has 15 amino acids. With 4 bases clipped from V and 5 bases from J, the junction kept 4 bases outside the gene matches. Looked up from germline, CDR1 is SEHNR and CDR2 is FQNEAQ (reference sequence). The CDR3 sequence is CASSSPGQGDNEQFF. The CDR3 DNA is TGTGCCAGCAGCTCTCCGGGACAGGGGGACAATGAGCAGTTCTTC.

This chain joins TRBV19 and TRBJ2-3; D is uncertain. The CDR3 length is 11 residues. CDR1 LNHDA and CDR2 SQIVND come from the germline V gene (reference sequence). Between the trimmed V and J ends, which lost 9 bases and 1 base, there was a span of 5 bases. The CDR3 region is CARLRTDTQYF. The CDR3 DNA reads as TGTGCCAGATTACGCACAGATACGCAGTATTTT.

The CDR3: CASSPQGGEQYF. For the CDR3, the DNA is TGTGCCAGCTCACCTCAGGGAGGCGAGCAGTACTTC. This chain connects TRBV18 to TRBJ2-7, with D perhaps matching TRBD2 (6 bases). This CDR3 comprises 12 residues. Between the trimmed V and J ends, which lost 3 bases and 6 bases, there was a span of 9 bases. The germline V gene has CDR1 KGHSH and CDR2 LQKENI.